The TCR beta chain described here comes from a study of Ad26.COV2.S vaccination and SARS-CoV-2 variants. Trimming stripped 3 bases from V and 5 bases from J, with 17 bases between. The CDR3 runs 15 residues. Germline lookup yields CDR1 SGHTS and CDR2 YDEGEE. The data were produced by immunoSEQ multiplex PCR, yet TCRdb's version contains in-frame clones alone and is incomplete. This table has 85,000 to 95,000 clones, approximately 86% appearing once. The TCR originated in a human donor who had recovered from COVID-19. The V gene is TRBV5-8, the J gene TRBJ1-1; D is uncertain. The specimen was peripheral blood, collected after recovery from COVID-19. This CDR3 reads CASSSPKIRMTEAFF. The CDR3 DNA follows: TGTGCCAGCAGCTCCCCCAAAATCAGGATGACTGAAGCTTTCTTT.